This passage covers 25 T cell receptor beta chains from one sample sequenced in a study of blood T cell repertoires in COVID-19. The protocol was immunoSEQ multiplex PCR, while the TCRdb copy is restricted to in-frame clones and leaves out a portion. The table lists approximately 300,000 clones, roughly 90% of them singletons, with roughly 6.5% in the top ten. Material: peripheral blood. Receptors originate from a man aged 18-30 years who had recovered from COVID-19.

The chain carries TRBV4-2 and TRBJ2-1; TRBD1 matches 7 bases. V shed 3 bases, J shed 7 bases, and the junction held 12 bases outside the gene matches. The CDR3 spans 16 residues. The germline V gene encodes CDR1 LGHNA and CDR2 YNFKEQ. The CDR3 region has the DNA TGTGCCAGCAGCCACCACGCGAGGGACAGTCGGAATGAGCAGTTCTTC. Translating gives CASSHHARDSRNEQFF.

The CDR3 DNA follows: TGTGCCAGCAGCCGGACAGGGCCCAATCAGCCCCAGCATTTT. This translates into CASSRTGPNQPQHF. The chain has TRBV6-5 and TRBJ1-5; 8 bases map to TRBD1. V was clipped by 6 bases and J by 3 bases; unmatched bases: 4. Per germline, CDR1 MNHEY and CDR2 SVGAGI. CDR3 length equals 14 residues.

This clone was seen more than once but under ten times. CDR3 amino acids: CASSDGLGNTGELFF. CDR3 in DNA: TGTGCCAGCAGCGACGGACTAGGTAACACCGGGGAGCTGTTTTTT. The chain recombines TRBV9 with TRBJ2-2, with TRBD2 identical over 7 bases. Trimming took 3 bases from V and 2 from J; bases not matched to a gene: 4. The CDR3 sequence is 15 residues long. Germline-derived CDR1 and CDR2 are SGDLS and YYNGEE.

This clone occurred once. V gene TRBV4-1 combines with J gene TRBJ2-7; TRBD2 agrees at 8 bases. V lost 5 bases, J lost 2 bases, and 11 bases stayed unmatched. The CDR3 sequence is 16 residues long. The germline gives CDR1 MGHRA, CDR2 YSYEKL. The CDR3 protein is CASSLSERERAYEQYF. In nucleotides, the CDR3 is TGCGCCAGCAGCTTATCCGAGCGGGAGAGAGCCTACGAGCAGTACTTC.

Here the CDR3 DNA reads TGTGCCAGTAGTATCCCCTTTCAGGGGAGCAATCAGCCCCAGCATTTT. Translation: CASSIPFQGSNQPQHF. The rearrangement joins TRBV19 to TRBJ1-5, with D possibly being TRBD1 (6 bases). Trimming left V 3 bases short and J 1 base short, with 13 bases between. The CDR3 covers 16 residues. Germline V gene lookup returns CDR1 LNHDA and CDR2 SQIVND (reference sequence).

The genes are TRBV30 and TRBJ2-1; D is possibly TRBD2 (6 bases). The CDR3 runs to 14 residues. V shed 2 bases and J shed 9 bases, with 17 bases lying between them. Germline V CDR1 and CDR2: GTSNPN, SVGIG (reference sequence). The CDR3: CAWSTGTFSSEQFF. The CDR3 region has the DNA TGTGCCTGGAGTACCGGGACTTTCTCAAGTGAGCAGTTCTTC.

The chain recombines TRBV30 with TRBJ2-3; D unresolved. Germline values: CDR1 GTSNPN, CDR2 SVGIG (reference sequence). V shed 2 bases and J shed 3 bases, with 9 bases lying between them. CDR3 length equals 13 residues. CDR3 sequence: CAWSSLRTDTQYF. CDR3 sequence (DNA): TGTGCCTGGAGTAGTCTGAGGACAGATACGCAGTATTTT.

The chain recombines TRBV19 with TRBJ2-7; 8 bases align to TRBD1. The CDR3 length is 14 residues. After removal of 6 bases from V and 5 bases from J, the junction contained 9 bases not matched to a gene. CDR1 and CDR2 (germline): LNHDA, SQIVND (reference sequence). The chain's CDR3 is CASSPRQGADEQYF. The CDR3, as DNA: TGTGCCAGTAGCCCCCGGCAGGGGGCTGACGAGCAGTACTTC.

CDR3 residues: CASSLTSGGTDTQYF. The CDR3 DNA sequence: TGTGCCAGCAGCTTGACTAGCGGGGGCACAGATACGCAGTATTTT. The chain uses TRBV7-3 and TRBJ2-3; 11 positions match TRBD2. J gave up 1 base and V 3 bases, and 0 bases lay outside the gene matches. The V gene's germline CDR1 is SGHTA and CDR2 FQGTGA. The CDR3 loop spans 15 amino acids. Based on the CDR3 plus reference TRBV7-3 and TRBJ2-3, the full variable domain is GAGVSQTPSNKVTEKGKYVELRCDPISGHTALYWYRQSLGQGPEFLIYFQGTGAADDSGLPNDRFFAVRPEGSVSTLKIQRTERGDSAVYLCASSLTSGGTDTQYFGPGTRLTVL.

DNA for the CDR3: TGTGCCAGCAGTCCCCGCTCCTACGAGCAGTACTTC. It is translated as CASSPRSYEQYF. V gene TRBV25-1 combines with J gene TRBJ2-7; no clear D gene. Per the germline V gene, CDR1 is MGHDK and CDR2 is SYGVNS. The CDR3 has 12 residues. Between the trimmed V and J ends, which lost 5 bases and 0 bases, there was a span of 5 bases.

The J gene is TRBJ1-1, the V gene TRBV19; no clear D gene. CDR3 size: 14 residues. Germline V gene data show CDR1 as LNHDA and CDR2 as SQIVND (reference sequence). The V end lost 5 bases, the J end lost 0 bases, and 10 bases lay between the germline ends. In nucleotides, the CDR3 is TGTGCCAGTAGTCCCGAGGTCATGAACACTGAAGCTTTCTTT. This sequence encodes CASSPEVMNTEAFF.

The genes are TRBV5-4 and TRBJ2-2, with TRBD2 matching over 9 bases. The CDR3 length is 14 residues. Unmatched junction bases numbered 2, after V lost 2 bases and J lost 6 bases. Germline V gene lookup returns CDR1 SGHNT and CDR2 YYREEE (reference sequence). As DNA, the CDR3 is TGTGCCAGCAGCTTAGCGGGGGGCCCCGGGGAGCTGTTTTTT. Amino acids: CASSLAGGPGELFF.

The chain has TRBV6-5 and TRBJ2-1, with D perhaps TRBD1 (7 bases). Trimming cost V 6 bases and J 6 bases, with 12 bases left between them. The CDR3 has 13 amino acids. CDR1 is MNHEY and CDR2 is SVGAGI in the germline V gene. CDR3 bases: TGTGCCAGCAGGCCAGGGGGAGGCAATGAGCAGTTCTTC. It is translated as CASRPGGGNEQFF.

The sample holds one count of this clone. The chain links TRBV29-1 to TRBJ1-2, with 9 nucleotides matching TRBD1. The CDR3 extends over 13 amino acids. V shed 3 bases, J shed 8 bases, and the junction held 7 bases outside the gene matches. CDR1 is SQVTM, CDR2 ANQGSEA, per germline. CDR3 in amino acids: CSVEGQGSRGYTF. The CDR3 region has the DNA TGCAGCGTTGAGGGACAGGGCTCGCGGGGCTACACCTTC.

The V gene is TRBV19, the J gene TRBJ1-1; D is ambiguous. Deletions cut 1 base from V and 5 bases from J, with 14 bases between. The germline V gene encodes CDR1 LNHDA and CDR2 SQIVND (reference sequence). The CDR3 sequence is 15 residues long. This chain's CDR3 is CASSIGQLGGTEAFF. The CDR3 DNA reads TGTGCCAGTAGTATAGGACAACTCGGAGGGACTGAAGCTTTCTTT.

The rearrangement links TRBV7-9 to TRBJ2-7; TRBD1 matches at 7 bases. The CDR3 sequence is 12 residues long. From germline, CDR1 is SEHNR and CDR2 FQNEAQ (reference sequence). After removal of 6 bases from V and 5 bases from J, the junction contained 4 bases not matched to a gene. Here the CDR3 reads CASRAQGDEQYF. CDR3 in DNA: TGTGCCAGCAGGGCGCAGGGGGACGAGCAGTACTTC.

A few counts support this clone. This CDR3 is CASSLLKGGARDEKLFF. The DNA of the CDR3 is TGTGCCAGCAGTTTATTAAAAGGGGGCGCGAGGGATGAAAAACTGTTTTTT. The chain employs TRBV27 and TRBJ1-4, with 7 bases aligning to TRBD1. CDR3 length: 17 residues. Germline V gene data show CDR1 as MNHEY and CDR2 as SMNVEV (reference sequence). V shed 1 base, J shed 6 bases, and the junction held 11 bases outside the gene matches.

The chain joins TRBV19 to TRBJ1-5, with TRBD1 as a possible D gene (6 bases). This CDR3 has 13 amino acids. V was shortened by 4 bases and J by 7 bases, with 11 bases between the two germline ends. Per germline, CDR1 LNHDA and CDR2 SQIVND (reference sequence). The CDR3 region has the DNA TGTGCCAGTAGTAAGGGACACGGGCAGCCCCAGCATTTT. Encoded protein: CASSKGHGQPQHF.

V usage is TRBV4-1 and J usage is TRBJ2-5, with D hard to call. Germline CDR1 is MGHRA and CDR2 is YSYEKL. There are 14 residues in the CDR3. V lost 0 bases and J lost 5, with 10 bases in between. The CDR3 loop is CASSQEGLRETQYF. The CDR3 DNA follows: TGCGCCAGCAGCCAAGAGGGCTTACGGGAGACCCAGTACTTC.

V and J are TRBV5-1 and TRBJ2-1; 9 bases are a match to TRBD2. The germline gives CDR1 SGHRS, CDR2 YFSETQ. The CDR3 loop spans 15 amino acids. The V gene end was trimmed by 2 bases and the J gene end by 7 bases; junction bases not matched to a gene: 7. CDR3 bases: TGCGCCAGCAGCTTCGCGGGAGGGCCAGGGAATGAGCAGTTCTTC. Amino acids: CASSFAGGPGNEQFF.

Only one count was recorded for this clone. V is TRBV6-5 and J is TRBJ1-2; 8 bases fit TRBD1. The germline V gene has CDR1 MNHEY and CDR2 SVGAGI. J was trimmed by 11 bases and V by 3 bases; bases with no gene match: 8. There are 13 residues in the CDR3. In DNA form, the CDR3 reads TGTGCCAGCAGTTATTCTCCAGGGGGCACATACACCTTC. Its protein product is CASSYSPGGTYTF.

This chain connects TRBV19 to TRBJ1-4; 8 nucleotides align to TRBD1. Germline loops: CDR1 LNHDA, CDR2 SQIVND (reference sequence). V trimming: 3 bases; J trimming: 4 bases; junction bases outside the gene matches: 10. The CDR3 is 17 amino acids. CDR3 nucleotides: TGTGCCAGTAGTATCATGAACCACAGGGGGATTAATGAAAAACTGTTTTTT. Translation gives CASSIMNHRGINEKLFF.

The chain recombines TRBV4-1 with TRBJ1-1, with 9 bases matching TRBD1. Unmatched junction bases numbered 11, after V lost 4 bases and J lost 11 bases. There are 14 residues in the CDR3. Per the germline V gene, CDR1 is MGHRA and CDR2 is YSYEKL. The CDR3 bases are TGCGCCAGCAGCCCTACAGGGGGCGCCTTGATGGCTTTCTTT. Protein: CASSPTGGALMAFF.

The DNA of the CDR3 is TGCGCCAGCAGTCCCCCGGGAGGGGTAGAGGGCTACACCTTC. Translation gives CASSPPGGVEGYTF. V gene TRBV5-1 combines with J gene TRBJ1-2; tentative D call: TRBD1 (5 bases). V was clipped by 5 bases and J by 8 bases, with 19 bases between them. This CDR3 spans 14 amino acids. CDR1 and CDR2 (germline): SGHRS, YFSETQ. Complete variable domain (other parts from reference TRBV5-1 and TRBJ1-2): KAGVTQTPRYLIKTRGQQVTLSCSPISGHRSVSWYQQTPGQGLQFLFEYFSETQRNKGNFPGRFSGRQFSNSRSEMNVSTLELGDSALYLCASSPPGGVEGYTFGSGTRLTVV.

V gene TRBV5-1 combines with J gene TRBJ1-2; D gene uncertain. The V end lost 0 bases, the J end lost 6 bases, and 12 bases lay between the germline ends. Germline V gene data show CDR1 as SGHRS and CDR2 as YFSETQ. CDR3 length equals 14 residues. The CDR3 protein is CASSLGSGSDGYTF. CDR3 DNA sequence: TGCGCCAGCAGCTTGGGGAGCGGTTCGGATGGCTACACCTTC.